This T cell receptor beta chain stems from a study of monozygotic twins with inflammatory bowel disease. TCRdb reprocessed the 5' RACE reads and reports one entry per CDR3 protein, with no DNA. The sample holds approximately 330,000 distinct CDR3 sequences. Germline V gene sequence: CDR1 SGHTA, CDR2 FQGNSA. This CDR3 region has 14 residues. Material for sequencing was blood. The chain combines TRBV7-2 with TRBJ2-1; lacking DNA, the TRBD2 call made by TCRdb goes unchecked. The TCR comes from a human donor with ulcerative colitis or Crohn's disease, or a healthy co-twin of an affected twin (not recorded which). The CDR3: CASSSGLGDNEQFF.